The clone carrying this TCR beta chain turned up a few times. Germline-derived CDR1 and CDR2 are LNHNV and YYDKDF (reference sequence). CDR3 length: 13 residues. Trimming stripped 0 bases from V and 6 bases from J, with 5 bases between. One entry per CDR3 protein results from TCRdb running MiXCR on the 5' RACE reads. The table includes under 60,000 distinct CDR3 sequences, around 28% detected once. This receptor was obtained from a female donor with breast cancer. V gene TRBV15 combines with J gene TRBJ2-2, with no clear D. Sequenced sample: naive CD4+ T cells sorted from blood. The subset was: naive CD4+ T cells, CD4+CD45RA+CD25-. CDR3 sequence reads: CATSREGAGELFF. Written as DNA, the CDR3 is TGTGCCACCAGCAGAGAAGGCGCCGGGGAGCTGTTTTTT.